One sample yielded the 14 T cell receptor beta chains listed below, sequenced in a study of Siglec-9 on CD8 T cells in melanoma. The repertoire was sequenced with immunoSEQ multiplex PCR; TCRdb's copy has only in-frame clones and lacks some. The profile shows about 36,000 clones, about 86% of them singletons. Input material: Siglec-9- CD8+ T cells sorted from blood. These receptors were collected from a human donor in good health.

CDR3 in amino acids: CASSVLDRNNEKLFF. CDR3 coding DNA: TGTGCCAGCAGCGTCTTGGACAGGAATAATGAAAAACTGTTTTTT. The chain couples TRBV9 to TRBJ1-4; 7 bases are shared with TRBD1. Germline CDR1 SGDLS, CDR2 YYNGEE. Trimming took 2 bases from V and 4 from J; bases not matched to a gene: 5. There are 15 residues in the CDR3.

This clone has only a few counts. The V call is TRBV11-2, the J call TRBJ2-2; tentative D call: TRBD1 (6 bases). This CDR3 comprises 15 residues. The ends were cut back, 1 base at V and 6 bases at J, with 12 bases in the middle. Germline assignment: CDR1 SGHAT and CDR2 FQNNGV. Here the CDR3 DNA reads TGTGCCAGCAGCTTAGGCCCAGGGGCAGCCGGGGAGCTGTTTTTT. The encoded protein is CASSLGPGAAGELFF.

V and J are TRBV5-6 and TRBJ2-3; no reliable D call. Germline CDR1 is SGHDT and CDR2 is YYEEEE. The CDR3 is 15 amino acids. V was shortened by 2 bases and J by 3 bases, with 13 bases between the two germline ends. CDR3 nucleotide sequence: TGTGCCAGCAGCTTCTCTCTAGTCCGTACAGATACGCAGTATTTT. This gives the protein CASSFSLVRTDTQYF.

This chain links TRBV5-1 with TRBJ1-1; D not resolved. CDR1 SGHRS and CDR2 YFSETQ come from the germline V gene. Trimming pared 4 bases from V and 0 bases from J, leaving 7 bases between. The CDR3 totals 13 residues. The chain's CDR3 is CASSPPVNTEAFF. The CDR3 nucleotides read TGCGCCAGCAGCCCCCCGGTGAACACTGAAGCTTTCTTT.

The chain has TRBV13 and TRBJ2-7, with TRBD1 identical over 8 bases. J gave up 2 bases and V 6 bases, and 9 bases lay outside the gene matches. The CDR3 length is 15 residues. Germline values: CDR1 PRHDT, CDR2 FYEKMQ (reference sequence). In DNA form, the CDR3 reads TGTGCCAGCAGTGCTCTTGACAGGGGCCCCTACGAGCAGTACTTC. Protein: CASSALDRGPYEQYF.

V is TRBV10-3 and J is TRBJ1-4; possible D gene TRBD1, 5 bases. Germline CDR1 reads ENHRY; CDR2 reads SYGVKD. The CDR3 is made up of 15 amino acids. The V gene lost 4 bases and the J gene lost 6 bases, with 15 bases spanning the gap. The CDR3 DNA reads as TGTGCCATCAGTGGAGAGGGGCAAGAGGATGAAAAACTGTTTTTT. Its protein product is CAISGEGQEDEKLFF.

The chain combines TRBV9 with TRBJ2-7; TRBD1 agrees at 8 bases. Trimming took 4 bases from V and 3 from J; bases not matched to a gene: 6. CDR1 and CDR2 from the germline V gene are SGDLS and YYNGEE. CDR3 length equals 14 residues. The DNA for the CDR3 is TGTGCCAGCAGCCCAGAGACAGGGGACTACGAGCAGTACTTC. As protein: CASSPETGDYEQYF.

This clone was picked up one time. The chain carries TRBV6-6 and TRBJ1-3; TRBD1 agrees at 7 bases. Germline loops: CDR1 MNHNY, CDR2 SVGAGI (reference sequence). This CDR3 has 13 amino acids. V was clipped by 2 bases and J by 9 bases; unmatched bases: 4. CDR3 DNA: TGTGCCAGCAGTTACACAGGGGATTTCACCATATATTTT. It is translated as CASSYTGDFTIYF.

For the CDR3, the DNA is TGTGCCAGCAGTTTCCCCGGACAGGGAGGCCAGCCCCAGCATTTT. This sequence encodes CASSFPGQGGQPQHF. This chain joins TRBV28 and TRBJ1-5, with 8 positions matching TRBD1. Germline values: CDR1 MDHEN, CDR2 SYDVKM. The trim removed 3 bases at V and 7 bases at J, leaving 8 bases unmatched. The CDR3 extends over 15 amino acids.

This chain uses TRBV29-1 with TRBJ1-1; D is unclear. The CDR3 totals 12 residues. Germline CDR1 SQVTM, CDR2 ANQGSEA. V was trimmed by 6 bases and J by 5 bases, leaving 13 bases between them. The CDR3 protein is CSVLYGETEAFF. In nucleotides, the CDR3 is TGCAGCGTCCTTTACGGGGAGACTGAAGCTTTCTTT.

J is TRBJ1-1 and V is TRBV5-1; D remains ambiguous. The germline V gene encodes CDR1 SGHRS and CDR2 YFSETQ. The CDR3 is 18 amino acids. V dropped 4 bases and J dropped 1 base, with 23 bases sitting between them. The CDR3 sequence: CASSLEGWRESGNTEAFF. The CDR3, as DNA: TGCGCCAGCAGCCTCGAGGGTTGGAGAGAATCTGGGAACACTGAAGCTTTCTTT.

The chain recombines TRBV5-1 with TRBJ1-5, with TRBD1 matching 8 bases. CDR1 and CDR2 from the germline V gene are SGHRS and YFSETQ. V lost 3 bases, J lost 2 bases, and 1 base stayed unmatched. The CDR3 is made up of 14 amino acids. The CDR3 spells CASSSTGGNQPQHF. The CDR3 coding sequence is TGCGCCAGCAGCTCGACAGGGGGCAATCAGCCCCAGCATTTT.

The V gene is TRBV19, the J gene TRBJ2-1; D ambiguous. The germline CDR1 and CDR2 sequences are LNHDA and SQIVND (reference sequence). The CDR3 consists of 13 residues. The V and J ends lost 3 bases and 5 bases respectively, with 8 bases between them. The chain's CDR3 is CASSIGPNNEQFF. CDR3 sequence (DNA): TGTGCCAGTAGTATCGGGCCTAACAATGAGCAGTTCTTC. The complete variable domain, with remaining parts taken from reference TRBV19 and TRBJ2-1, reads DGGITQSPKYLFRKEGQNVTLSCEQNLNHDAMYWYRQDPGQGLRLIYYSQIVNDFQKGDIAEGYSVSREKKESFPLTVTSAQKNPTAFYLCASSIGPNNEQFFGPGTRLTVL.

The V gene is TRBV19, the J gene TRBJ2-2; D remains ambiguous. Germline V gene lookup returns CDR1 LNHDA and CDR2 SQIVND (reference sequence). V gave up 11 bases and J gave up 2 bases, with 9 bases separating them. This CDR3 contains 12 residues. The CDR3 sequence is CAGKENTGELFF. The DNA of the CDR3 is TGTGCCGGGAAAGAAAACACCGGGGAGCTGTTTTTT.